This T cell receptor beta chain derives from a study of CD8 T cells in Susac syndrome. V dropped 6 bases and J dropped 2 bases, with 17 bases sitting between them. This CDR3 has 15 residues. RNA, at roughly 0.5 to 1 ug, was reverse transcribed with random hexamers. Each CDR3 protein gets one entry after TCRdb re-called the immunoSEQ multiplex PCR reads with MiXCR. Among about 210,000 distinct CDR3 sequences, about 96% were seen once, and the ten largest hold less than 0.095%. This receptor was taken from a human donor with multiple sclerosis. The specimen sequenced was CD4+ T cells from PBMCs. The chain joins TRBV12-3 or TRBV12-4 to TRBJ2-7; possibly TRBD1 for D (6 bases). As DNA, the CDR3 is TGTGCCAGCAGCGAAAGATGGGACAAGACCTACGAGCAGTACTTC. Translation: CASSERWDKTYEQYF.